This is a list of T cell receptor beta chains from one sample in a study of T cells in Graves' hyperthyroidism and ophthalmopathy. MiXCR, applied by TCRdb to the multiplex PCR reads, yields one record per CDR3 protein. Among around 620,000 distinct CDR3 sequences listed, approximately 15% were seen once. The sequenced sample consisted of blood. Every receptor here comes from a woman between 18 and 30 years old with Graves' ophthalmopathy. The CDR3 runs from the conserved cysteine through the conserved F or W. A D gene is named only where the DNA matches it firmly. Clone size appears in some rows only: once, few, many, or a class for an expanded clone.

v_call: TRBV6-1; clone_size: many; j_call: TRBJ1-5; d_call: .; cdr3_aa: CASGQLVGQPQHF; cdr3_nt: TGTGCCAGCGGCCAGTTAGTAGGTCAGCCCCAGCATTTT
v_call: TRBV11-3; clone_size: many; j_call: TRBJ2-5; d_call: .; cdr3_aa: CASSPDTKETQYF; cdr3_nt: TGTGCCAGCAGCCCCGACACCAAAGAGACCCAGTACTTC
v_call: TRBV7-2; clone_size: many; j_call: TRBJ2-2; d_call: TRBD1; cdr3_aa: CASRFRDRNTGELFF; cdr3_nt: TGTGCCAGCAGGTTCCGGGACAGGAACACCGGGGAGCTGTTTTTT
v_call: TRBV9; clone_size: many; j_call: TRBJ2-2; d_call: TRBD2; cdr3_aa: CASSPQGLAETGELFF; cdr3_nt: TGTGCCAGCAGCCCCCAGGGACTAGCGGAGACCGGGGAGCTGTTTTTT
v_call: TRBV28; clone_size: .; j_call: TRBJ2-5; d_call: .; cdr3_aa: CASSLLQNRVGAETQYF; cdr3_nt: TGTGCCAGCAGTTTATTACAGAATCGGGTGGGAGCAGAGACCCAGTACTTC
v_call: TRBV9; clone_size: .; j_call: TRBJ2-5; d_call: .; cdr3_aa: CASSAGVEETQYF; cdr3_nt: TGTGCCAGCAGCGCCGGGGTTGAAGAGACCCAGTACTTC
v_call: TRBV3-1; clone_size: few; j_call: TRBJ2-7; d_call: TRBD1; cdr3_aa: CASSPFPAMAGGHYEQYF; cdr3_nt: TGTGCCAGCTCACCCTTCCCCGCAATGGCAGGGGGCCACTACGAGCAGTACTTC
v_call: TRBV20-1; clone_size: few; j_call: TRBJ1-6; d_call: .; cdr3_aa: CSARGRGKNSPLHF; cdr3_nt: TGCAGTGCTAGAGGCCGGGGGAAGAATTCACCCCTCCACTTT
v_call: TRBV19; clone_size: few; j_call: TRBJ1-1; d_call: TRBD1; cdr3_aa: CASSPDRRLNTEAFF; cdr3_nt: TGTGCCAGTAGCCCGGACAGGAGACTGAACACTGAAGCTTTCTTT
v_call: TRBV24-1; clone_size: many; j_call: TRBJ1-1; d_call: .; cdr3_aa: CATSANTVRGEAFF; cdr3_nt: TGTGCCACCAGTGCAAACACAGTACGTGGTGAAGCTTTCTTT
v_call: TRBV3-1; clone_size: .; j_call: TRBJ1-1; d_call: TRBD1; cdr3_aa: CASSPTGEMNTEAFF; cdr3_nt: TGTGCCAGCAGCCCCACAGGGGAAATGAACACTGAAGCTTTCTTT
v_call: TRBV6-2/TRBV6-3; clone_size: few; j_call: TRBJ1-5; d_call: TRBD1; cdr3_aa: CASSTRGGGPQSNQPQHF; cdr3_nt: TGTGCCAGCAGTACCCGGGGAGGGGGCCCCCAGAGCAATCAGCCCCAGCATTTT
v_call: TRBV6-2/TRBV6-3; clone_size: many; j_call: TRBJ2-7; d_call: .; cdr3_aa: CASSYSGNRGQYF; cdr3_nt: TGTGCCAGCAGTTACTCAGGGAATCGAGGGCAGTACTTC
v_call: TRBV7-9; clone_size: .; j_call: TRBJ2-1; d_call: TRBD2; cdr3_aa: CASSSSGLAGVREQFF; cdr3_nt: TGTGCCAGCAGCTCATCCGGACTAGCGGGAGTCAGGGAGCAGTTCTTC
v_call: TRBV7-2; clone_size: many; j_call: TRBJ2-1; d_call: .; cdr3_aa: CASSLNSYNRYNEQFF; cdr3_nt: TGTGCCAGCAGCTTAAATTCCTACAATAGATACAATGAGCAGTTCTTC
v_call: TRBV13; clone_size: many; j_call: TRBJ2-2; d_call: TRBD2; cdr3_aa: CASSPRGGNTGELFF; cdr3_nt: TGTGCCAGCAGCCCTCGCGGGGGGAACACCGGGGAGCTGTTTTTT
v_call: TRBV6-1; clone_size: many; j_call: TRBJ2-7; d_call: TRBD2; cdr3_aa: CASSYAREGREQYF; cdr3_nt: TGTGCCAGCAGTTATGCCCGGGAGGGCCGCGAGCAGTACTTC
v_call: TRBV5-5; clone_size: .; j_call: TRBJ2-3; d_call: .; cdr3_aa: CASTLEADTQYF; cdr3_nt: TGTGCCAGCACCCTTGAGGCAGATACGCAGTATTTT
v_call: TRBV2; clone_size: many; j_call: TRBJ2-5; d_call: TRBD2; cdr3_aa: CASTMGRESMETQYF; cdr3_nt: TGTGCCAGCACGATGGGGCGGGAGTCCATGGAGACCCAGTACTTC
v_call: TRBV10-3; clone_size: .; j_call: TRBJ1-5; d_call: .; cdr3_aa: CAINPTGLNQPQHF; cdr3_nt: TGTGCCATCAACCCAACAGGGCTGAATCAGCCCCAGCATTTT
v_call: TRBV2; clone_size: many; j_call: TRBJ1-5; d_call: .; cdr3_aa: CASSERWVLNNQPQHF; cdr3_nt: TGTGCCAGCAGTGAAAGGTGGGTCCTGAATAATCAGCCCCAGCATTTT
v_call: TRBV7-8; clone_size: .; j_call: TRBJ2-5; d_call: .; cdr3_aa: CASSQDGRGLQETQYF; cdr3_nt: TGCGCCAGCAGCCAAGATGGTAGGGGCCTCCAAGAGACCCAGTACTTT
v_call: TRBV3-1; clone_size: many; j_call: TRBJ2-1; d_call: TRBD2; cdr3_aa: CASSPHGTSSYNEQFF; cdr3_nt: TGTGCCAGCAGCCCTCACGGGACTAGCTCCTACAATGAGCAGTTCTTC
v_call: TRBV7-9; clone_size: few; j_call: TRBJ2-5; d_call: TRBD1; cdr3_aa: CASGPRGETQYF; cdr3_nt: TGTGCCAGCGGGCCCAGGGGGGAGACCCAGTACTTC
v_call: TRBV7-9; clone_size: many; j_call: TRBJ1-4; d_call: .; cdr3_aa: CASSSPGRKNEKLFF; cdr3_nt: TGTGCCAGCAGCTCGCCGGGACGGAAGAATGAAAAACTGTTTTTT
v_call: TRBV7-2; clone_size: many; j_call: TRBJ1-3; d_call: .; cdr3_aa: CASSLGSGSGNTIYF; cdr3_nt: TGTGCCAGCAGCTTAGGTTCGGGTTCTGGAAACACCATATATTTT
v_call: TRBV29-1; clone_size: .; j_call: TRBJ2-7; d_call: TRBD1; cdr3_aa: CSVVLGTGGYEQYF; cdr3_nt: TGCAGCGTTGTACTAGGGACAGGGGGCTACGAGCAGTACTTC
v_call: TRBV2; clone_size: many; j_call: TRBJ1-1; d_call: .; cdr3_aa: CASNRGLNTEAFF; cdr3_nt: TGTGCCAGCAATAGAGGGCTGAACACTGAAGCTTTCTTT
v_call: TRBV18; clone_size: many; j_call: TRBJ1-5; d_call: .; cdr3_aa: CASSPTVSNQPQHF; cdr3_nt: TGTGCCAGCTCACCAACAGTTAGCAATCAGCCCCAGCATTTT
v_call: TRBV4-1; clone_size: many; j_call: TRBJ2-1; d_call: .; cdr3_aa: CASSPAGTLSYNEQFF; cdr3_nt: TGCGCCAGCAGCCCCGCGGGGACTCTCTCCTACAATGAGCAGTTCTTC
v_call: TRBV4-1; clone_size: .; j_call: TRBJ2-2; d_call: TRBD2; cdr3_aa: CASSQPGLAGGTGELFF; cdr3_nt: TGCGCCAGCAGCCAACCCGGACTAGCGGGAGGTACCGGGGAGCTGTTTTTT
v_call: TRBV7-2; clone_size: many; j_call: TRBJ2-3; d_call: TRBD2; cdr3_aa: CASSLEVSGASTDTQYF; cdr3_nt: TGTGCCAGCAGCTTAGAAGTTAGCGGGGCCAGCACAGATACGCAGTATTTT
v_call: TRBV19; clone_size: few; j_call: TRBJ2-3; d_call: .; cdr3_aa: CASRPPLTAPNTDTQYF; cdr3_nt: TGTGCCAGTAGGCCACCCTTGACAGCGCCTAACACAGATACGCAGTATTTT
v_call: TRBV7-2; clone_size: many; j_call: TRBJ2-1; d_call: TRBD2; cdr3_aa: CASSLSPRSDFATSVKRYNEQFF; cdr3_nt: TGTGCCAGCAGCTTAAGTCCTCGCTCCGACTTCGCAACTAGCGTTAAACGTTACAATGAGCAGTTCTTC
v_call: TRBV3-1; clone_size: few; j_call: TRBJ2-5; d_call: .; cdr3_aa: CASSQVVETQYF; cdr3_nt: TGTGCCAGCAGCCAGGTCGTGGAGACCCAGTACTTC
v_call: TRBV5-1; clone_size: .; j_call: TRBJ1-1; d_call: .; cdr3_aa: CASSLKIGSTEAFF; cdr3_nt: TGCGCCAGCAGCTTGAAGATCGGTAGCACTGAAGCTTTCTTT
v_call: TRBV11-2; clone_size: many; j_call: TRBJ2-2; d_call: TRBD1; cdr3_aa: CASSLGTGGNTGELFF; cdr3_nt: TGTGCCAGCAGCCTTGGGACAGGGGGCAACACCGGGGAGCTGTTTTTT
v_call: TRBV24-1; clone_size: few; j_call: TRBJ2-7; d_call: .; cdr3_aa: CATSVPYEQYF; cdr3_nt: TGTGCCACCAGTGTCCCCTACGAGCAGTACTTC
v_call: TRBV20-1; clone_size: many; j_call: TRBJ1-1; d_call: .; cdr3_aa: CSASRYGDTEAFF; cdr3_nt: TGCAGTGCCTCAAGATACGGTGACACTGAAGCTTTCTTT
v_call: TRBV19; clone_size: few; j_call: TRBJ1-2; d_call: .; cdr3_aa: CASSMHREPNYGYTF; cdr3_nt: TGTGCCAGTAGTATGCACAGGGAACCTAACTATGGCTACACCTTC
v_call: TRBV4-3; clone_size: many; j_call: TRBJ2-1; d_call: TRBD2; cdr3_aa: CASSQDARRAGGNEQFF; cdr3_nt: TGCGCCAGCAGCCAAGATGCTAGGAGGGCGGGGGGGAATGAGCAGTTCTTC
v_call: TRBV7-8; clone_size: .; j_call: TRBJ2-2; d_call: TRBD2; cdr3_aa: CASSHLAGGPTGELFF; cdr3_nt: TGTGCCAGCAGCCACTTAGCGGGAGGGCCAACCGGGGAGCTGTTTTTT
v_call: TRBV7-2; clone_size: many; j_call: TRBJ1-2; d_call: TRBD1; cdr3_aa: CASSRQGPDGYTF; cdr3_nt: TGTGCCAGCAGCCGACAGGGACCCGATGGCTACACCTTC
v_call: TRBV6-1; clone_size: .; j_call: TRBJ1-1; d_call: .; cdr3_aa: CASRLPTAMNTEAFF; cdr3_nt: TGTGCCAGCCGCCTGCCGACAGCCATGAACACTGAAGCTTTCTTT